Here is one TCR beta chain with its context. Germline V CDR1 and CDR2: SGHTS, YDEGEE. The CDR3 spans 15 residues. The ends lost 2 bases at V and 4 bases at J; junction bases unmatched: 3. Libraries were prepared by immunoSEQ multiplex PCR; TCRdb keeps only in-frame clonotypes and omits some of them. Here the sample spans about 260,000 clones, about 90% being singletons. This sample was taken from a study of blood T cell repertoires in COVID-19. The sequenced sample consisted of peripheral blood. The chain uses TRBV5-8 and TRBJ2-1; 10 nucleotides match TRBD2. This sequence was found in a woman between 65 and 79 years old with COVID-19, enrolled during active disease. CDR3 region: CASSLGTSEYNEQFF. CDR3 sequence (DNA): TGTGCCAGCAGCTTAGGGACTAGCGAGTACAATGAGCAGTTCTTC.